This TCR beta chain appears in the sequencing data of a study of tissue T cells after allogeneic stem cell transplantation (dated by TCRdb to between 2021 and 2024). In terms of the full investigation: TCR beta repertoires were profiled across many tissues obtained from research autopsies of patients with and without GVHD, as well as in mouse models of GVHD. On the human side, the study was prospective and observational, with no blinding or randomization.

Overall results and qualifications from the work: The study did not determine which tissue TCRs were alloreactive or antigen-specific, and some clones might have been persisting host cells. A small and clinically heterogeneous patient cohort was studied, and sampling depth was acknowledged as a limitation. Within patients, how anatomically similar the tissues were was a key factor in shaping TCR repertoire composition, regardless of disease or transplant status. Only a few T cell clones appeared in more than one patient, yet motif-based clustering showed tissue-specific repertoire signatures that were shared between patients. In both patients and mice, T cells from blood and spleen covered only a limited part of the TCR repertoire found in tissues.

This clone was recorded a few times. Which antigen it targets is not known. Gene names and germline sequences refer to the mouse in this case. The read ends 1 residue before the CDR3 terminus; that terminus is restored from the germline J gene. What the time point label conveys for this sample: mouse harvest day 14 after allogeneic transplant. Each mouse graft consisted of 10^7 T-cell-depleted bone marrow cells plus 10^6 splenic CD5+ T cells and was given by tail vein injection. Mouse GVHD was modeled in a major MHC-mismatch B6 (H2b) into BALB/c (H2d) model, with tissues profiled at day 7 or 14. On day 7 or 14 post-transplant, mouse tissues and retro-orbital blood were harvested with separate sterile tools for each animal, and livers were flushed before harvest. Before genomic DNA isolation with the DNeasy Blood & Tissue Kit, mouse tissues were minced using razor blades in buffered saline. Including cysteine and phenylalanine, the CDR3 has 12 amino acids. Shown are 33 bases from within the CDR3, in frame from base 1. The germline V gene yields NSHNY for CDR1 and SYGAGN for CDR2. Between the V and J ends, shortened by 3 bases and 6 bases respectively, the junction contains 9 bases.

To prepare the library, the immunoSEQ multiplex PCR assay was applied. Adaptive Biotechnologies performed the TCRbeta CDR3 sequencing at survey depth and reported CDR3 sequences, V/J genes, productive frequency and template counts. Amplification of TCR beta CDR3 regions was performed from genomic DNA rather than from RNA. From the authors' description of their analysis: Jensen-Shannon divergence was used to quantify pairwise repertoire overlap between tissues, with a value of 1 meaning complete divergence and a value of 0 meaning identical repertoires. Tissues were clustered by single-linkage agglomerative hierarchical clustering of pairwise JSD values and displayed as dendrograms. GLIPH2 was applied to all patient samples using simulation_depth 1000, kmer_min_depth 3, and cdr3_length_cutoff 8, and only groups with more than two unique CDR3s were retained. A standardized tissue-overlap score was calculated by extrapolating Jaccard GLIPH-group overlap across patients to a standard repertoire size of 1000 clones. Associations of diversity with clinical or experimental variables used linear mixed-effect models with tissue fixed effects and individual random effects. TCRdb provides this immuneACCESS table in a form limited to in-frame rearrangements. Some clones are lacking; in checked studies, under half of them reflect an unresolved V gene, and why the rest are absent is not known. V, J and clone size were drawn from that table, and D and trimming were deduced from the DNA. The sample data list roughly 8,200 clones, and about two fifths of these were observed just once. The ten largest clonotypes hold 3% to 4% of the sample.

The clonotype was recovered from a female BALB/c mouse given C57BL/6 T cells with graft-versus-host disease after an allogeneic hematopoietic cell transplant. The V and J genes are TRBV13-1 and TRBJ1-2, and perhaps TRBD1 as D gene, on 5 matching bases. Sample: skin. The CDR3 corresponds to CASSVQGTDYTF. The part of the CDR3 DNA that was read is TGTGCCAGCAGTGTCCAGGGCACCGACTACACC.